A single sample gave rise to the 31 T cell receptor beta chains below, sequenced in a study of blood T cell repertoires in COVID-19. Data came from immunoSEQ multiplex PCR; TCRdb stores just in-frame clones and leaves some out. This sample has about 26,000 clones; roughly 90% occur once, and the top ten carry approximately 2.9%. The sample comprised peripheral blood. The receptors stem from a human donor in a cohort sampled during active COVID-19.

The CDR3 protein is CASSLSRTGTSYEQYV. The CDR3 region has the DNA TGTGCCAGCAGTTTGAGTAGGACAGGGACTTCCTACGAGCAGTACGTC. This chain uses TRBV28 with TRBJ2-7; TRBD1 matches at 8 bases. Per the germline V gene, CDR1 is MDHEN and CDR2 is SYDVKM. The CDR3 length is 16 residues. The V and J ends lost 3 bases and 1 base, in that order; junction bases with no gene match: 8.

The CDR3 loop is CASSPRAGTANEKLFF. The CDR3 DNA is TGTGCCAGCAGCCCCAGAGCCGGGACAGCTAATGAAAAACTGTTTTTT. The chain links TRBV7-2 to TRBJ1-4; TRBD1 aligns across 7 bases. CDR1 and CDR2 from the germline V gene are SGHTA and FQGNSA. The length of the CDR3 is 16 residues. Trimming removed 5 bases from V and 3 bases from J; junction bases left unmatched: 9.

The chain uses TRBV6-1 and TRBJ1-5; TRBD1 is a possible D gene (5 bases). CDR3 length: 13 amino acids. CDR1 is MNHNS, CDR2 SASEGT, per germline. Trimming cost V 3 bases and J 5 bases, with 8 bases left between them. Here the CDR3 DNA reads TGTGCCAGCAGTGATATCAGGGATCAGCCCCAGCATTTT. This translates into CASSDIRDQPQHF.

The chain joins TRBV5-1 to TRBJ1-6, with 11 bases matching TRBD1. V was clipped by 4 bases and J by 10 bases; unmatched bases: 7. This CDR3 contains 15 residues. Germline-derived CDR1 and CDR2 are SGHRS and YFSETQ. The CDR3 region has the DNA TGCGCCAGCAGCGCCCTGGGACAGGGGGACTCACCCCTCCACTTT. Translated: CASSALGQGDSPLHF.

This clone was picked up one time. The chain combines TRBV28 with TRBJ1-1, with 10 bases lining up with TRBD1. The CDR3 length is 13 residues. Germline loops: CDR1 MDHEN, CDR2 SYDVKM. J lost 10 bases, V lost 3 bases, and 5 bases had no gene match. CDR3 nucleotide sequence: TGTGCCAGCAGTTTGACAGGGGGCCTTGGAGCTTTCTTT. Encoded protein: CASSLTGGLGAFF.

A few counts support this clone. The chain carries TRBV5-5 and TRBJ1-6; tentatively, D is TRBD1 (6 bases). Germline CDR1 reads SGHKS; CDR2 reads YYEKEE (reference sequence). The CDR3 loop spans 17 amino acids. The V end was cut by 5 bases, the J end by 0 bases, with 15 bases between. The CDR3 DNA is TGTGCCAGCAGTAGGACAGTGCTCGGCTCCTATAATTCACCCCTCCACTTT. Encoded protein: CASSRTVLGSYNSPLHF.

The chain uses TRBV19 and TRBJ2-2; 10 bases align to TRBD1. CDR1 and CDR2 from the germline V gene are LNHDA and SQIVND (reference sequence). The J segment lost 6 bases and the V segment lost 5 bases, leaving 12 bases of the junction unmatched. There are 17 residues in the CDR3. The chain's CDR3 is CASSALTGGRMAGELFF. For the CDR3, the DNA is TGTGCCAGTAGTGCCTTGACAGGGGGCAGAATGGCCGGGGAGCTGTTTTTT.

As to this clone: The same CDR3 arises from other DNA sequences in this sample as well. The V call is TRBV12-3 or TRBV12-4, the J call TRBJ1-2; 10 bases are shared with TRBD1. The CDR3 totals 12 residues. The V and J ends lost 5 bases and 11 bases, in that order; junction bases with no gene match: 5. The CDR3 spells CASSDRDRGYTF. CDR3 nucleotides: TGTGCCAGCAGTGACCGGGACAGGGGATACACCTTC.

The chain carries TRBV11-2 and TRBJ2-2; 12 bases align to TRBD2. The CDR3 runs to 17 residues. Germline V gene sequence: CDR1 SGHAT, CDR2 FQNNGV. Germline trimming cut 5 bases from V and 4 bases from J; bases unmatched to any gene: 8. In nucleotides, the CDR3 is TGTGCCAGCAGCGGAAGACTAGCGGGGGAACCCACCGGGGAGCTGTTTTTT. Residues: CASSGRLAGEPTGELFF.

CDR3 bases: TGTGCCAGCAGCGGCGGAGGGGCAGAGACCCAGTACTTC. Translating it yields CASSGGGAETQYF. This chain joins TRBV9 and TRBJ2-5; D is perhaps TRBD2 (6 bases). V shed 3 bases and J shed 4 bases, with 10 bases lying between them. The CDR3 has 13 amino acids. Germline V gene lookup returns CDR1 SGDLS and CDR2 YYNGEE.

The chain has TRBV10-3 and TRBJ2-2; no clear D. The germline V and J ends were trimmed by 0 bases and 0 bases, with 14 bases remaining between them. CDR3 length equals 18 residues. Germline-derived CDR1 and CDR2 are ENHRY and SYGVKD. CDR3: CAISESSGVKANTGELFF. For the CDR3, the DNA is TGTGCCATCAGTGAGTCGTCAGGCGTGAAGGCGAACACCGGGGAGCTGTTTTTT.

The CDR3 reads CATSDGGNYGYTF. CDR3 sequence (DNA): TGTGCCACCAGTGATGGCGGTAACTATGGCTACACCTTC. The chain recombines TRBV24-1 with TRBJ1-2, with D unclear. The V end was cut by 3 bases, the J end by 1 base, with 5 bases between. This CDR3 is built from 13 residues. Germline CDR1 and CDR2: KGHDR and SFDVKD.

The gene calls are TRBV10-2 and TRBJ2-5; TRBD2 agrees at 12 bases. The CDR3 contains 15 residues. From germline, CDR1 is WSHSY and CDR2 SAAADI. The J segment lost 7 bases and the V segment lost 6 bases, leaving 9 bases of the junction unmatched. The CDR3 sequence is CASSRTSGAPGTQYF. CDR3 bases: TGCGCCAGCAGCCGGACTAGCGGGGCCCCGGGGACCCAGTACTTC.

The gene calls are TRBV12-3 or TRBV12-4 and TRBJ2-1; D is unclear. The V gene lost 1 base and the J gene lost 4 bases, with 5 bases spanning the gap. The CDR3 runs to 13 residues. The CDR3 DNA follows: TGTGCCAGCAGTTTAGGGCAGTACAATGAGCAGTTCTTC. This sequence encodes CASSLGQYNEQFF.

The V gene is TRBV5-1, the J gene TRBJ2-2; tentatively, D is TRBD2 (5 bases). Germline CDR1 and CDR2: SGHRS and YFSETQ. This CDR3 has 15 residues. The V gene lost 0 bases and the J gene lost 1 base, with 7 bases spanning the gap. The CDR3 reads CASSLAGGNTGELFF. The DNA for the CDR3 is TGCGCCAGCAGCTTGGCCGGAGGGAACACCGGGGAGCTGTTTTTT.

In this sample, this clone turned up once. CDR3 sequence: CASSPSTWETQYF. CDR3 DNA sequence: TGCGCCAGCAGCCCTAGTACGTGGGAGACCCAGTACTTC. The V and J genes are TRBV5-1 and TRBJ2-5; D ambiguous. V gave up 4 bases and J gave up 5 bases, with 12 bases separating them. This CDR3 contains 13 residues. Looked up from germline, CDR1 is SGHRS and CDR2 is YFSETQ. The entire variable domain, with the rest obtained from reference TRBV5-1 and TRBJ2-5, is as follows: KAGVTQTPRYLIKTRGQQVTLSCSPISGHRSVSWYQQTPGQGLQFLFEYFSETQRNKGNFPGRFSGRQFSNSRSEMNVSTLELGDSALYLCASSPSTWETQYFGPGTRLLVL.

The chain is built from TRBV5-1 and TRBJ2-1; perhaps TRBD2 as D (7 bases). Germline-derived CDR1 and CDR2 are SGHRS and YFSETQ. The CDR3 loop spans 13 amino acids. Trimming removed 3 bases from V and 6 bases from J, with 10 bases in between. The CDR3 nucleotides read TGCGCCAGCAGCTCGGGGGGCACCAATGAGCAGTTCTTC. Its translation: CASSSGGTNEQFF. The variable domain in full, with the rest retrieved from reference TRBV5-1 and TRBJ2-1, is KAGVTQTPRYLIKTRGQQVTLSCSPISGHRSVSWYQQTPGQGLQFLFEYFSETQRNKGNFPGRFSGRQFSNSRSEMNVSTLELGDSALYLCASSSGGTNEQFFGPGTRLTVL.

This sequence joins TRBV6-6 and TRBJ1-4; D is unresolved. This CDR3 spans 11 amino acids. Trimming took off 6 bases at V and 8 bases at J, with 7 bases between the two ends. Germline V gene lookup returns CDR1 MNHNY and CDR2 SVGAGI (reference sequence). The CDR3 DNA reads as TGTGCCAGCAGAGCGGGAGAAAAACTGTTTTTT. Translation: CASRAGEKLFF.

The chain carries TRBV5-1 and TRBJ2-7; D might be TRBD1 (7 bases). Per the germline V gene, CDR1 is SGHRS and CDR2 is YFSETQ. The CDR3 sequence is 15 residues long. The ends were cut back, 3 bases at V and 0 bases at J, with 13 bases in the middle. The CDR3, as DNA: TGCGCCAGCAGCTGGGGGGACAGAAGCTCCTACGAGCAGTACGTC. This translates into CASSWGDRSSYEQYV.

This clone has a single count. This rearrangement joins TRBV6-6 to TRBJ2-5; tentatively, D is TRBD1 (5 bases). CDR3 length: 13 residues. CDR1 and CDR2 from the germline V gene are MNHNY and SVGAGI (reference sequence). Trimming pared 5 bases from V and 2 bases from J, leaving 9 bases between. CDR3 bases: TGTGCCAGCAGTCCAGGGTTACAAGAGACCCAGTACTTC. Residues: CASSPGLQETQYF.

The chain has TRBV9 and TRBJ1-4; a weak D match, TRBD1 (6 bases). The CDR3 runs 17 residues. The ends were cut back, 3 bases at V and 3 bases at J, with 18 bases in the middle. Germline CDR1 is SGDLS and CDR2 is YYNGEE. CDR3 sequence reads: CASSASDSQGPNEKLFF. The CDR3 bases are TGTGCCAGCAGCGCCTCGGACAGCCAAGGGCCTAATGAAAAACTGTTTTTT.

This chain links TRBV5-1 with TRBJ2-5; D is possibly TRBD1 (8 bases). The CDR3 loop spans 16 amino acids. The V end was cut by 4 bases, the J end by 4 bases, with 20 bases between. CDR1 and CDR2 (germline): SGHRS, YFSETQ. The CDR3, as DNA: TGCGCCAGCAGCGCCCGTTACAGGGGGGGAGGAGAGACCCAGTACTTC. It is translated as CASSARYRGGGETQYF.

This chain joins TRBV6-2 or TRBV6-3 and TRBJ2-5; 7 nucleotides line up with TRBD2. This CDR3 has 16 residues. V was clipped by 6 bases and J by 1 base; unmatched bases: 11. Germline-derived CDR1 and CDR2 are MNHEY and SVGEGT. The CDR3 here is CASRYGLVRAQETQYF. DNA for the CDR3: TGTGCCAGCAGATACGGACTAGTTCGGGCCCAAGAGACCCAGTACTTC.

CDR3 sequence: CASSEEGAWNSPLHF. The CDR3 bases are TGTGCCAGCAGTGAAGAGGGGGCTTGGAATTCACCCCTCCACTTT. The chain is built from TRBV2 and TRBJ1-6; TRBD1 agrees at 7 bases. The V segment lost 1 base and the J segment 7 bases; nucleotides outside the gene matches: 4. Germline V gene lookup returns CDR1 SNHLY and CDR2 FYNNEI. The CDR3 totals 15 residues.

In DNA form, the CDR3 reads TGTGCCACCAGCCCAAGGACAGCTGCTTCACCCCTCCACTTT. Translating it yields CATSPRTAASPLHF. The chain is built from TRBV15 and TRBJ1-6; D might be TRBD1 (6 bases). This CDR3 has 14 residues. V dropped 5 bases and J dropped 9 bases, with 14 bases sitting between them. Looked up from germline, CDR1 is LNHNV and CDR2 is YYDKDF (reference sequence).

This clone has more than one count but fewer than ten. The gene calls are TRBV13 and TRBJ1-6; D is unresolved. CDR1 is PRHDT, CDR2 FYEKMQ, per germline (reference sequence). V was cut by 1 base and J by 7 bases, with 11 bases left in between. The CDR3 is 15 amino acids. The CDR3 DNA reads TGTGCCAGCAGCTTAGAAACCGGGATCAATTCACCCCTCCACTTT. It yields the protein CASSLETGINSPLHF.

The CDR3 DNA sequence: TGTGCCAGTAGTATCGCTAGACCCATTTCCTACAATGAGCAGTTCTTC. Encoded protein: CASSIARPISYNEQFF. The V and J genes are TRBV19 and TRBJ2-1, with D unresolved. This CDR3 region has 16 residues. Trimming removed 3 bases from V and 1 base from J, with 13 bases in between. The germline V gene encodes CDR1 LNHDA and CDR2 SQIVND (reference sequence).

This rearrangement joins TRBV11-1 to TRBJ1-6; maybe TRBD1 (5 bases). V shed 1 base and J shed 8 bases, with 9 bases lying between them. CDR1 is SGHAT and CDR2 is FQDESV in the germline V gene (reference sequence). CDR3 length: 14 amino acids. The CDR3 reads CASSLGGGDSPLHF. DNA of the CDR3: TGTGCCAGCAGCTTAGGTGGGGGGGATTCACCCCTCCACTTT.

The genes are TRBV2 and TRBJ1-1, with a possible D match to TRBD1 (6 bases). Germline loops: CDR1 SNHLY, CDR2 FYNNEI. Deletions cut 6 bases from V and 1 base from J, with 12 bases between. The CDR3 extends over 14 amino acids. CDR3 region: CASSWGQTNTEAFF. The CDR3 region has the DNA TGTGCCAGCAGCTGGGGACAAACGAACACTGAAGCTTTCTTT.

The chain joins TRBV6-5 to TRBJ1-3; tentatively, D is TRBD1 (6 bases). CDR3 length equals 14 residues. With 4 bases removed from V and 3 bases from J, the gap between germline ends came to 10 bases. The germline V gene encodes CDR1 MNHEY and CDR2 SVGAGI. The CDR3 DNA reads as TGTGCCAGCAGTTTAGGGGGAAATGGAAACACCATATATTTT. Amino acids: CASSLGGNGNTIYF.

The chain combines TRBV15 with TRBJ2-3, with TRBD1 as a possible D gene (6 bases). V shed 3 bases and J shed 1 base, with 14 bases lying between them. Germline V gene data show CDR1 as LNHNV and CDR2 as YYDKDF (reference sequence). The CDR3 consists of 16 residues. CDR3 sequence: CATSSPSGGGTDTQYF. CDR3 DNA: TGTGCCACCAGCAGCCCAAGTGGGGGCGGCACAGATACGCAGTATTTT.